This T cell receptor beta chain is drawn from a study of T cells after yellow fever vaccination. Overall study findings and caveats: It was the secondary response that reached its peak faster, day 5 versus 15, but it was weaker. Reappearance after the booster was observed for most primary-vaccination clones (96% CD4, just over 85% CD8).

Germline V lookup: CDR1 SGHKS, CDR2 YYEKEE (reference sequence). This CDR3 comprises 16 residues. Trimming cost V 0 bases and J 6 bases; bases outside gene matches: 9. On this clonotype: The antigen is undetermined.

TCRdb reprocessed the 5' RACE reads via MiXCR and lists one record per CDR3 protein. The repertoire consists of 300,000 to 400,000 distinct CDR3 sequences, with about 10% occurring once and the leading ten covering around 3.2%. This TCR came from a young man who received the YFV17D yellow fever vaccine. The sequenced sample was CD4+ T cells sorted from PBMCs, obtained 45 days after the yellow fever booster vaccination. V and J are TRBV5-5 and TRBJ2-3; 8 nucleotides match TRBD1. The CDR3 DNA reads as TGTGCCAGCAGCTTGGGGCTGACAGGGGATAGCGATACGCAGTATTTT. This codes for CASSLGLTGDSDTQYF.